The 21 T cell receptor beta chains given below trace back to one sample, sequenced in a study of blood T cell repertoires in COVID-19 (TCRdb year 2020). The library was obtained by the immunoSEQ multiplex PCR assay. This is the immuneACCESS table as TCRdb keeps it, with only in-frame sequences that have V and J called. A part of the clones is gone; compared with another copy, unresolved V genes explain less than half, and the rest is unexplained. This sample lists roughly 150,000 clones; around 82% were detected once. Jointly, the top ten make up 15% to 20% of the sample. Sequenced material: PBMCs or T cells enriched from blood (not recorded which). The receptors stem from a man aged 55 to 70 who had recovered from COVID-19.

This chain connects TRBV28 to TRBJ2-7; 9 bases agree with TRBD1. V was clipped by 1 base and J by 2 bases; unmatched bases: 12. The germline CDR1 and CDR2 sequences are MDHEN and SYDVKM. The CDR3 is made up of 18 amino acids. CDR3 protein: CASSLYLPGQGVPYEQYF. CDR3 in DNA: TGTGCCAGCAGTTTATACCTACCGGGACAGGGTGTGCCCTACGAGCAGTACTTC.

The chain carries TRBV11-1 and TRBJ2-1; D may be TRBD2 (5 bases). The V gene's germline CDR1 is SGHAT and CDR2 FQDESV (reference sequence). Trimming cost V 4 bases and J 10 bases, with 11 bases left between them. This CDR3 is 12 amino acids long. CDR3 amino acids: CASSSRAAEQFF. The CDR3 nucleotides read TGTGCCAGCAGCTCCCGAGCGGCAGAGCAGTTCTTC.

The CDR3 spells CASSLGQRLQPQHF. DNA of the CDR3: TGTGCCAGCAGCTTAGGACAGCGACTTCAGCCCCAGCATTTT. This chain links TRBV7-2 with TRBJ1-5; D might be TRBD1 (5 bases). The germline V gene encodes CDR1 SGHTA and CDR2 FQGNSA. The CDR3 spans 14 residues. V was trimmed by 1 base and J by 6 bases, leaving 10 bases between them.

The gene calls are TRBV29-1 and TRBJ1-1, with D possibly matching TRBD1 (6 bases). V dropped 5 bases and J dropped 5 bases, with 9 bases sitting between them. The CDR3 has 11 amino acids. The germline gives CDR1 SQVTM, CDR2 ANQGSEA. Here the CDR3 reads CSVRGGTEAFF. CDR3 in DNA: TGCAGCGTTAGGGGGGGGACTGAAGCTTTCTTT.

The CDR3: CASSSLRGEKLFF. The DNA for the CDR3 is TGTGCCAGCTCATCTCTGCGAGGTGAAAAACTGTTTTTT. The gene calls are TRBV18 and TRBJ1-4; D gene unclear. CDR3 length equals 13 residues. The germline V gene has CDR1 KGHSH and CDR2 LQKENI. V was clipped by 5 bases and J by 7 bases, with 11 bases between them.

The CDR3 is CASSEVSGVEQFF. For the CDR3, the DNA is TGTGCCAGCAGTGAGGTTAGCGGAGTTGAGCAGTTCTTC. This chain uses TRBV6-1 with TRBJ2-1; TRBD2 is a possible D gene (6 bases). The V gene lost 3 bases and the J gene lost 9 bases, with 12 bases spanning the gap. CDR1 is MNHNS, CDR2 SASEGT, per germline. This CDR3 has 13 amino acids.

CDR3 bases: TGTGCCAGTAGTATATTGGCGGGGGCGTCAGTAGATACGCAGTATTTT. It yields the protein CASSILAGASVDTQYF. The rearrangement joins TRBV19 to TRBJ2-3, with a possible D match to TRBD2 (7 bases). Germline values: CDR1 LNHDA, CDR2 SQIVND (reference sequence). This CDR3 contains 16 residues. V was clipped by 2 bases and J by 5 bases, with 17 bases between them.

The chain joins TRBV6-5 to TRBJ2-5; 9 nucleotides line up with TRBD1. This CDR3 contains 14 residues. Germline V lookup: CDR1 MNHEY, CDR2 SVGAGI. The V gene end was trimmed by 6 bases and the J gene end by 2 bases; junction bases not matched to a gene: 4. CDR3 sequence reads: CASSVDRGQETQYF. The DNA of the CDR3 is TGTGCCAGCAGCGTTGACAGGGGGCAAGAGACCCAGTACTTC.

The chain uses TRBV11-2 and TRBJ2-5; 10 nucleotides agree with TRBD1. J gave up 3 bases and V 5 bases, and 12 bases lay outside the gene matches. The germline V gene encodes CDR1 SGHAT and CDR2 FQNNGV. The CDR3 contains 17 residues. The CDR3 region has the DNA TGTGCCAGCAGCCGGACAGGGGGGTTCGTTAGCGAAGAGACCCAGTACTTC. It translates to CASSRTGGFVSEETQYF.

The V gene is TRBV19, the J gene TRBJ1-4; tentative D call: TRBD1 (5 bases). Germline CDR1 and CDR2: LNHDA and SQIVND (reference sequence). CDR3 size: 15 residues. Trimming cost V 9 bases and J 7 bases, with 21 bases left between them. DNA of the CDR3: TGTGCCAGCCGGGACGGACTACCCGGGCCTGAAAAACTGTTTTTT. Its translation: CASRDGLPGPEKLFF.

The chain recombines TRBV9 with TRBJ1-5; possibly TRBD1 for D (6 bases). Germline V CDR1 and CDR2: SGDLS, YYNGEE. The CDR3 contains 14 residues. The V end was cut by 6 bases, the J end by 4 bases, with 14 bases between. Here the CDR3 DNA reads TGTGCCAGCAACTCCCAGGGGCTAAATCAGCCCCAGCATTTT. This sequence encodes CASNSQGLNQPQHF.

This clone was counted only a few times. This chain joins TRBV9 and TRBJ1-6; 7 bases are a match to TRBD1. Per germline, CDR1 SGDLS and CDR2 YYNGEE. This CDR3 has 18 amino acids. With V trimmed by 4 bases and J by 0 bases, 10 bases remained unmatched. For the CDR3, the DNA is TGTGCCAGCAGCCCCGAGGGGGCGCGCAGCTCCTATAATTCACCCCTCCACTTT. Its protein is CASSPEGARSSYNSPLHF.

The V call is TRBV19, the J call TRBJ1-5, with TRBD1 identical over 8 bases. With 7 bases clipped from V and 7 bases from J, the junction kept 6 bases outside the gene matches. There are 13 residues in the CDR3. The germline gives CDR1 LNHDA, CDR2 SQIVND (reference sequence). This CDR3 reads CASTGGAEQPQHF. Written as DNA, the CDR3 is TGTGCCAGTACAGGGGGCGCAGAGCAGCCCCAGCATTTT.

The chain joins TRBV6-5 to TRBJ2-7; no clear D. Germline lookup yields CDR1 MNHEY and CDR2 SVGAGI. The CDR3 covers 15 residues. The V end lost 0 bases, the J end lost 0 bases, and 9 bases lay between the germline ends. The CDR3: CASSYSQAPSYEQYF. In DNA form, the CDR3 reads TGTGCCAGCAGTTACTCTCAGGCGCCCTCCTACGAGCAGTACTTC.

The chain has TRBV29-1 and TRBJ2-3; 10 bases agree with TRBD2. The CDR3 totals 14 residues. Trimming removed 8 bases from V and 6 bases from J; junction bases left unmatched: 11. CDR1 is SQVTM, CDR2 ANQGSEA, per germline. For the CDR3, the DNA is TGCAGCACCGGGACTAGCGCCCGGGGGGATACGCAGTATTTT. Amino acid sequence: CSTGTSARGDTQYF.

This chain uses TRBV23-1 with TRBJ1-4; 7 bases fit TRBD1. TRBV23-1 is classed as an ORF, of uncertain function. V was pared by 8 bases and J by 4 bases, with 4 bases of the junction left unmatched. CDR3 length: 13 residues. DNA for the CDR3: TGCGCCAGCGGGGGACAGCATAATGAAAAACTGTTTTTT. The encoded protein is CASGGQHNEKLFF.

The chain carries TRBV9 and TRBJ2-7, with D tentatively TRBD2 (5 bases). This CDR3 has 15 amino acids. V lost 0 bases and J 0 bases, leaving 10 bases between the germline ends. CDR1 is SGDLS, CDR2 YYNGEE, per germline. The CDR3 DNA reads as TGTGCCAGCAGCGTAGATCTAGCCAACTCCTACGAGCAGTACTTC. This translates into CASSVDLANSYEQYF.

The chain is built from TRBV4-1 and TRBJ1-1; no firm D call. The CDR3 contains 15 residues. The V end was cut by 3 bases, the J end by 1 base, with 12 bases between. CDR1 MGHRA and CDR2 YSYEKL come from the germline V gene. CDR3 nucleotides: TGCGCCAGCAGCCACTGGACCAGCGGGAACACTGAAGCTTTCTTT. Translated: CASSHWTSGNTEAFF.

This rearrangement joins TRBV7-9 to TRBJ1-2, with D perhaps TRBD1 (5 bases). V was clipped by 2 bases and J by 7 bases, with 14 bases between them. The CDR3 extends over 14 amino acids. Germline loops: CDR1 SEHNR, CDR2 FQNEAQ (reference sequence). The CDR3 coding sequence is TGTGCCAGCAGCTTATTCGAGGGAGGGGCTGGCTACACCTTC. Encoded protein: CASSLFEGGAGYTF.

The chain couples TRBV27 to TRBJ2-2; 8 bases fit TRBD1. The CDR3 sequence is 15 residues long. Unmatched junction bases numbered 5, after V lost 6 bases and J lost 2 bases. Germline V gives CDR1 MNHEY, CDR2 SMNVEV (reference sequence). The CDR3 loop reads CASRDRAPNTGELFF. DNA of the CDR3: TGTGCCAGCAGGGACAGGGCCCCAAACACCGGGGAGCTGTTTTTT.

The chain couples TRBV6-2 or TRBV6-3 to TRBJ1-6; TRBD1 aligns across 11 bases. V gave up 1 base and J gave up 1 base; unmatched junction bases: 3. Germline CDR1 and CDR2: MNHEY and SVGEGT. This CDR3 has 18 amino acids. The CDR3 here is CASSYFGQGASYNSPLHF. The CDR3 DNA is TGTGCCAGCAGTTACTTTGGACAGGGGGCTTCCTATAATTCACCCCTCCACTTT.